This section outlines one TCR beta chain sequence together with its context. Its specificity is unknown. The data are from a study of T cells expressing NK-cell markers. General study points: The leading position in the CD3+CD56-NKG2C+ fraction of a handful of donors also went to these clonotypes. Expanded NKG2C+ T cell clones were not confirmed as HCMV-specific.

TCRdb reprocessed the 5' RACE reads and stores each CDR3 protein as one record, lacking DNA. Reported are approximately 15,000 distinct CDR3 sequences; the ten largest clones contain 50% to 75%. Sequenced: blood T cells: a sorted CD56 or NKG2C T cell subset, CD4+ or CD8+ T cells, or bulk PBMC T cells (not recorded which). The clonotype was recovered from a man aged 18-75 years in good health.

The CDR3 protein is CASRRRGAYSGNTIYF. The chain combines TRBV6-5 with TRBJ1-3; TCRdb indicates TRBD1, and absent DNA this call remains unverified. CDR1 and CDR2 from the germline V gene are MNHEY and SVGAGI. The CDR3 covers 16 residues.